This T cell receptor beta chain is drawn from a study of cytomegalovirus exposure and HLA in healthy donors (dated by TCRdb to about 2017). With regard to the full study: According to an earlier analysis of a few hundred of the donors, about 179 million T cells yielded over 100 million unique TCR beta sequences and approximately 300 Gb of sequence data. Among roughly 400 genotyped donors of the cohort, an average of about 240,000 unique TCR beta nucleotide sequences was sequenced per donor, of which roughly 17% were non-productive. Alongside the repertoire data, information on donor age, sex, ethnicity and CMV serostatus was compiled. Of the 300 to 450 genotyped donors, about 80% fell in the genetic ancestry cluster associated with self-reported Caucasian donors. Roughly five DR-DQ haplotypes were treated as single units for association and clustering because of strong linkage in the cohort. To predict cytomegalovirus infection status, the study combined high-throughput TCR immunosequencing, statistical association of individual TCRs with disease status, and machine learning. Both class I and class II loci were covered by HLA typing, at four-digit resolution. Rather than drawing on any new phenotypic data, the later analysis identified candidate immune exposures from TCR beta sequences and the way those sequences occurred across donors. In a later analysis, previously published TCR beta repertoires from roughly 710 donors were re-analyzed and high-resolution HLA genotyping was added so that TCR occurrence patterns could be studied. An earlier analysis of 587 of the donors used high-throughput TCR beta sequencing to judge whether each TCR beta V gene segment behaved as functional or pseudogenic. In addition to the first cohort of 500 to 850 subjects, a separate validation cohort of 120 different subjects was used. In a later genetic analysis, genome-wide SNP genotypes for about 65% of the roughly 700 donors were used, and that subset was treated as a discovery cohort. The number of donors typed differed by locus, with roughly 629-640 for A, B, C, DRB1 and DQB1, roughly 520 for DQA1, 600 to 610 for DPA1, and approximately 470 for DPB1. The study used immunosequencing to profile the T cell repertoires of around 600 subjects and linked those repertoires to cytomegalovirus serostatus. The study aimed to test whether cataloging public T cell receptors could reveal signatures of past pathogen exposure. About 320 gigabases of sequencing data and tens of millions of unique TCR sequences were included in an early release covering about 700 HLA-typed donors. All discovery cohort repertoires had been generated using a single sequencing platform. The investigation overall reported the following: In this cohort, only TCR beta chains were sequenced, and detectable features were limited by the absence of alpha or paired-chain data. Immune exposure information for the cohort was limited to CMV serostatus. The presence/absence analyses assumed that sequencing depth was roughly uniform across donors, and that assumption may not be true. A group of highly shared sequence variants was considered likely to be a technical artifact of the sequencing pipeline. Most TCR sequences were seen in very few donors, while some public TCRs were found in many individuals. According to the authors, the approach could potentially be generalized to other disease states and immunological phenotypes. At a false discovery rate of 0.05, a later analysis linked under 20,000 TCR beta sequences to specific HLA alleles. An association between a missense DCLRE1C variant and V-gene and J-gene trimming of TCR beta chains was found in a later genetic analysis and replicated in an independent cohort. In a later analysis, HLA-associated TCR beta chains were found to be more clonally expanded and to have lower generation probabilities than equally common non-associated chains. The classifier was reported to diagnose cytomegalovirus status with high specificity and sensitivity in both the original and validation cohorts. A further reported finding was that TCR beta sequences accurately predicted the HLA-A and HLA-B alleles for most subjects in the first cohort. In a later genetic analysis, fewer N-insertions in productive TCRs were reported among donors in an Asian-associated ancestry cluster than the approximately 670-donor mean. A later analysis reported that several top co-occurrence clusters appeared linked to parvovirus B19, influenza, CMV and Epstein-Barr virus. The earlier analysis of a few hundred of the donors excluded over 15 rarely observed V segments, including chromosome 9 orphons, because counts were too low. The study listed 164 TCR beta chains as associated with cytomegalovirus. Assigning TCR associations to individual alleles was difficult when HLA alleles, especially DR and DQ, strongly co-occurred. Some IMGT-functional V segments, including TRBV6-2 and TRBV6-3, could not be told apart with the 87-base-pair reads, so those segments were excluded. Because HLA typing was unavailable for some donors at each locus, only the typed subset was used in association tests. A later analysis found that TCR association rates varied across HLA loci, with DRB1 alleles showing the most associated TCRs and HLA-C alleles the fewest. Correlated functional status among segregating V segments might be attributable to linkage disequilibrium, but an unknown experimental factor could not be ruled out. Broadly in line with IMGT annotations, most TCR beta V segments showed up in productive rearrangements about 90% or about 30% of the time in an earlier analysis of around 600 of the donors. According to a later analysis, most CMV-associated TCR beta chains appeared to be HLA-restricted, and the HLA associations seemed to be driven largely by CMV exposure. In vitro tests confirmed that a few of the cytomegalovirus-associated TCR beta chains recognize cytomegalovirus antigens.

In total, about 650 healthy bone marrow donors made up the cohort. At the time of sampling, every cohort member was nominally healthy, though immune exposures that went unrecorded were likely present. The donor was CMV seronegative and belonged to the group of over 300 seronegative cohort members. Every donor gave a peripheral blood sample, and the peripheral blood mononuclear cells from that sample were used for TCR beta sequencing. The Qiagen DNeasy Blood Extraction Kit was used to extract genomic DNA from the blood cell samples. From the cysteine through the phenylalanine, the CDR3 covers 14 amino acids. Only the CDR3 DNA is retained, 42 bases long and in frame from the first base. The germline V gene supplies CDR1 SGDLS and CDR2 YYNGEE. V is clipped by 3 bases and J by 0 bases, and the sequence between their germline boundaries is 7 bases long. To note about this clone: There is no known antigen for this receptor. No base quality values were provided; no much bigger clone lies one nucleotide off.

Libraries were made using the immunoSEQ multiplex PCR assay. A mixture of 60 forward primers for TCR Vbeta segments and 13 reverse primers for TCR Jbeta segments was used in the multiplex PCR. The CDR3 region of rearranged TCR beta genes was amplified from genomic DNA with a multiplex PCR assay. Amplified TCR beta libraries were sequenced as 87-base-pair reads on the Illumina HiSeq System. Per the authors' processing: Across the roughly 670 repertoires, a later analysis counted tens of millions of unique TCR beta chains, some 11 million of which were shared by at least two donors. To remove PCR and sequencing errors, raw reads were error-corrected and collapsed into unique sequences using a nearest-neighbor algorithm that merged closely related sequences. To assign V, D and J gene segments, CDR3 sequences were aligned to IMGT reference sequences. For a sequence to be retained, a match of at least six nucleotides to both a V gene segment and a J gene segment was required. A rearrangement was called productive if the CDR3 had no stop codons and remained in frame with V and J, and every other rearrangement was called non-productive. Following IMGT convention, CDR3 was defined as the stretch from the second conserved V-encoded cysteine to the conserved J-encoded phenylalanine. In an earlier analysis of 500 to 650 of the donors, sequences lacking an unambiguous match to a single V gene segment were excluded. An earlier analysis of around 600 of the donors classified V segments as functional when productive rearrangements were above 56.7% and as segregating when the standard deviation between donors was above 5%. A statistical classification framework was built to diagnose cytomegalovirus status from the catalog of TCR beta chain sequences. In a later analysis, TCR nucleotide sequences were compared against IMGT/GENE-DB human TR gene sequences so that V and J genes could be assigned. The TCRdist pipeline was used in a later analysis to assign CDR3 sequences and most-parsimonious VDJ recombination scenarios. A later analysis defined each TCR beta chain by its CDR3 amino acid sequence plus V-gene family, and excluded reads lacking a unique V-gene family. To address suspected cross-contamination and a sequencing artifact, a later analysis removed approximately 590 highly shared, low-generation-probability nucleotide sequences. A later analysis calculated a clonal expansion index for each public chain from normalized within-repertoire ranks of inferred template counts. In a later analysis, generation probabilities were computed using a VDJ recombination model fitted to out-of-frame rearrangements, and the results were checked against IGoR. Hypergeometric tests were used in a later analysis to score TCR-TCR, TCR-HLA and TCR-CMV co-occurrence, with a repertoire-size bias correction applied to the TCR pairs. A later analysis estimated false discovery rates by permuting HLA or CMV assignments 20 times. In a later analysis, co-occurring TCRs were grouped with DBSCAN, and TCRdist sequence similarity was added when clustering was performed within HLA-allele-positive subsets. For co-occurrence clustering, repertoires with fewer than 30,000 or more than 120,000 public chains were excluded, along with five repertoires with anomalous nucleotide sharing. This is the immuneACCESS table as TCRdb keeps it, with only in-frame sequences that have V and J called. A part of the clones is gone; compared with another copy, unresolved V genes explain less than half, and the rest is unexplained. V, J and clone size reflect that table, while D and trimming were determined from the DNA. The sample table contains 130,000 or so clones; only one count was recorded for about 80% of them. Together, the top ten hold under 2% of the sample.

The rearrangement joined TRBV9 to TRBJ1-5; no D segment can be confidently identified. Sequences were obtained from PBMCs. The receptor comes from a woman in her 40s in good health and CMV-seronegative. The CDR3 region has the sequence CASSGNYSNQPQHF. The DNA reads TGTGCCAGCAGCGGGAACTATAGCAATCAGCCCCAGCATTTT.